The entry below describes one T cell receptor (beta chain). The junction and the germline gene differ at one end; a read error may be behind it. As handled by the study authors: Using reference gene primer amplification, nucleated cell counts were estimated. Sequencing was performed with immunoSEQ multiplex PCR; in TCRdb, only in-frame clones are kept and a portion is missing. That table gives V, J and clone size, and the DNA gave D and trimming. The sample shows around 700,000 clones, 85% to 90% of them seen only once. Germline CDR1 LGHDT, CDR2 YNNKEL (reference sequence). The CDR3 is 16 amino acids. The sample belongs to a study of blood T cell repertoires in COVID-19. The wider study: Whether acute or convalescent, the COVID-19 samples came from the United States, Italy and Spain. The analysed material was cDNA or gDNA that came from T cells, B-cell-depleted T cells, or PBMCs.

The sequence derives from a woman aged 18-30 years with acute or convalescent COVID-19. This chain uses TRBV3-1 (or the pseudogene TRBV3-2) with TRBJ2-7, with TRBD1 matching 8 bases. The sample was peripheral blood. The chain's CDR3 is CASSQDLLTRPDRVSF. The CDR3 nucleotides are TGTGCCAGCAGCCAAGATTTGTTGACCCGCCCGGACAGGGTCAGCTTC.